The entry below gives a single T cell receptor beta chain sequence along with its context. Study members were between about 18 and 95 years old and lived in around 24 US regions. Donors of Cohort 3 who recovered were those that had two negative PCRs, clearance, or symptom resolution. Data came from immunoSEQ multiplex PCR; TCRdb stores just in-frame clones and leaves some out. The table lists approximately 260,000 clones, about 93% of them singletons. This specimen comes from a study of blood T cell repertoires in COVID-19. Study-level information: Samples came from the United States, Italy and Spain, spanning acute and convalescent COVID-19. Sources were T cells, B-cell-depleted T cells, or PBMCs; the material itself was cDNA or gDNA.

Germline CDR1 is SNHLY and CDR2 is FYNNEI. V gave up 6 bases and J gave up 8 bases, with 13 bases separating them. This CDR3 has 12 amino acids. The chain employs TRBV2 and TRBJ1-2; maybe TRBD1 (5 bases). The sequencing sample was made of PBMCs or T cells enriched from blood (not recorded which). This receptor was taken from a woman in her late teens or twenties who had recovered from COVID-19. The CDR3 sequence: CASSAGPSGYTF. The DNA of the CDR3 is TGTGCCAGCAGCGCAGGGCCGAGCGGCTACACCTTC.